The sequence of this T cell receptor beta chain was determined in a study of T cell repertoires in cytomegalovirus infection. Turning to the study itself: Recently identified HLA-C-restricted CMV epitopes were among the peptides used. Matching HLA type and CMV infection were both indicated by public TCR beta signatures.

This clonotype was found many times. Its target is unknown. Via MiXCR, TCRdb re-called the reads, giving one row per CDR3 protein. The table records about 830,000 distinct CDR3 sequences, 32% of them present only once. Germline V lookup: CDR1 SGHTA, CDR2 FQGNSA. CDR3 length: 14 residues. V was shortened by 3 bases and J by 0 bases, with 9 bases between the two germline ends. Material: cultured CD8+ T cells from PBMCs, obtained from culture after CMV antigen stimulation. The receptor was isolated from a human donor in good health (CMV status not recorded). Some clones in this sample may be carry-over from other donors' samples. The J gene is TRBJ2-7, the V gene TRBV7-2; TRBD2 might be the D (6 bases). The CDR3 protein is CASSFDGSSYEQYF. The CDR3 bases are TGTGCCAGCAGCTTCGACGGGAGCTCCTACGAGCAGTACTTC.